This T cell receptor beta chain derives from a study of early T cells in non-severe SARS-CoV-2 infection. Study as a whole: Unpaired chains resulted from sequencing bulk RNA of unsorted whole blood.

Individual cDNA molecules each received unique molecular identifiers attached to them. MiXCR, run by TCRdb on the 5' RACE reads, gives a single entry per CDR3 protein. This sample has 70,000 or so distinct CDR3 sequences, with about 4.6% found just once. The CDR3 has 15 residues. Germline V gene data show CDR1 as LNHDA and CDR2 as SQIVND (reference sequence). Trimming cost V 3 bases and J 0 bases, with 8 bases left between them. This specimen was whole blood, taken at baseline. This TCR was sampled from an adult who was a healthcare worker with PCR-confirmed SARS-CoV-2 infection or an uninfected control (not recorded which). The donor label of this sample is uncertain. The genes are TRBV19 and TRBJ1-4; no definite D call. For the CDR3, the DNA is TGTGCCAGTAGTATTGTAACCACAACTAATGAAAAACTGTTTTTT. This codes for CASSIVTTTNEKLFF.